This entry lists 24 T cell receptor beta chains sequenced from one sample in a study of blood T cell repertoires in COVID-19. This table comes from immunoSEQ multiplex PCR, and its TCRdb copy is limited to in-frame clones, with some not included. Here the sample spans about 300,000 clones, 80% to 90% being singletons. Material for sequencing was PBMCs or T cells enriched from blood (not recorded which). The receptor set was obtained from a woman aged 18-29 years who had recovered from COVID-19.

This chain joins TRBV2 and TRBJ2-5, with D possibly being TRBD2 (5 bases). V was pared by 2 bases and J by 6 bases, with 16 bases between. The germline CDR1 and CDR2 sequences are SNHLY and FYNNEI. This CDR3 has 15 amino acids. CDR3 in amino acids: CASSEPGPRGKTQYF. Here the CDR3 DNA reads TGTGCCAGCAGTGAACCGGGCCCAAGAGGGAAGACCCAGTACTTC.

The CDR3 spells CASSLFRTGFGVEKLFF. The CDR3 DNA is TGTGCCAGCAGTTTATTTCGGACAGGGTTTGGGGTCGAAAAACTGTTTTTT. J is TRBJ1-4 and V is TRBV27; 8 bases align to TRBD1. From germline, CDR1 is MNHEY and CDR2 SMNVEV (reference sequence). The junction had 12 bases not matched to a gene; V was cut back by 1 base and J by 8 bases. The length of the CDR3 is 17 residues.

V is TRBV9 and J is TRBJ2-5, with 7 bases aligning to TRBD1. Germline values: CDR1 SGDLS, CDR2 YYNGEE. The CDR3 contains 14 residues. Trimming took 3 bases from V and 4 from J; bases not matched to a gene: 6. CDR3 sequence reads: CASSAGQVTETQYF. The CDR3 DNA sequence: TGTGCCAGCAGCGCTGGACAGGTCACAGAGACCCAGTACTTC.

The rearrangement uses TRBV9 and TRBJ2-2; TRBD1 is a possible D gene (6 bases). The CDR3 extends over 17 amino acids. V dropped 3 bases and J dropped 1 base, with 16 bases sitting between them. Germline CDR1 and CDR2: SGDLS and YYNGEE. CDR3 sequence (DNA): TGTGCCAGCAGCGAACATAGACAGGCACTGAACACCGGGGAGCTGTTTTTT. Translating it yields CASSEHRQALNTGELFF.

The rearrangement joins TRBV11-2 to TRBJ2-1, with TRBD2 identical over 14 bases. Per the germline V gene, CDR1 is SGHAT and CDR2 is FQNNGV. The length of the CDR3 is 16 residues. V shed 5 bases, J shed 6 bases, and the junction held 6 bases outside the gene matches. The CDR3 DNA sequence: TGTGCCAGCAGCCCCGGGGGACTAGCGGGAGTCAATGAGCAGTTCTTC. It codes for CASSPGGLAGVNEQFF. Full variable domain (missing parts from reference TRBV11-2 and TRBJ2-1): EAGVAQSPRYKIIEKRQSVAFWCNPISGHATLYWYQQILGQGPKLLIQFQNNGVVDDSQLPKDRFSAERLKGVDSTLKIQPAKLEDSAVYLCASSPGGLAGVNEQFFGPGTRLTVL.

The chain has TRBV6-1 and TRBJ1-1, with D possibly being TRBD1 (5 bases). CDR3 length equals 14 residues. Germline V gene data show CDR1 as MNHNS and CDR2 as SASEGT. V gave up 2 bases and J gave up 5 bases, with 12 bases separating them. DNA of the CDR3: TGTGCCAGCAGTGAAACGAACGGGGGGACTGAAGCTTTCTTT. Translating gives CASSETNGGTEAFF.

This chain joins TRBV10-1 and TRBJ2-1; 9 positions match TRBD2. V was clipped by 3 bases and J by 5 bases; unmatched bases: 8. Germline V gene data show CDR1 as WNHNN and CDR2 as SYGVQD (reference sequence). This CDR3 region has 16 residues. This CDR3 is CASSDQSSGVNNEQFF. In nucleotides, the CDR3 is TGCGCCAGCAGTGATCAGTCTAGCGGGGTGAACAATGAGCAGTTCTTC.

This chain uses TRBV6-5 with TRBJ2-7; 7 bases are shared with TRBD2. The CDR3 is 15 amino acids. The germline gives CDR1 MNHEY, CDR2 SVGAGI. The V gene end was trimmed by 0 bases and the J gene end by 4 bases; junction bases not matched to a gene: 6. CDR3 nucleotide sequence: TGTGCCAGCAGTTACTCGAGAAATAGCGGGTACGAGCAGTACTTC. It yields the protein CASSYSRNSGYEQYF.

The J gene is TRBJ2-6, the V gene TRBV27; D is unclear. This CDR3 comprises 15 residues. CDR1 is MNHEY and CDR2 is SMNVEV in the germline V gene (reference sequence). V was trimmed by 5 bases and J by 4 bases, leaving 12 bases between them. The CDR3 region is CASSPRGTGANVLTF. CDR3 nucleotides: TGTGCCAGCAGTCCCCGAGGAACGGGGGCCAACGTCCTGACTTTC.

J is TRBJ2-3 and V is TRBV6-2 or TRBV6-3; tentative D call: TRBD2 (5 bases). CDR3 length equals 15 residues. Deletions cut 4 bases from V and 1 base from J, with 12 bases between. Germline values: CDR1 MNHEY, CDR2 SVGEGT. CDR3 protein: CASSSNAGRTDTQYF. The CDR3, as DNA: TGTGCCAGCAGTTCTAATGCGGGCCGCACAGATACGCAGTATTTT.

CDR3 DNA: TGTGCCAGTAGTATGTCGGGAGGCAACAATGAGCAGTTCTTC. Its translation is CASSMSGGNNEQFF. The chain joins TRBV19 to TRBJ2-1; 7 positions agree with TRBD2. Unmatched junction bases numbered 4, after V lost 3 bases and J lost 5 bases. Looked up from germline, CDR1 is LNHDA and CDR2 is SQIVND (reference sequence). The CDR3 extends over 14 amino acids.

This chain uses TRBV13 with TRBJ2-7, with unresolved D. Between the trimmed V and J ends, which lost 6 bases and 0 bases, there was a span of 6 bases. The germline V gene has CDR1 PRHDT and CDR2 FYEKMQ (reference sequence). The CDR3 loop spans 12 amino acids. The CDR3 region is CASSRASYEQYF. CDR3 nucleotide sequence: TGTGCCAGCAGTCGCGCCTCCTACGAGCAGTACTTC.

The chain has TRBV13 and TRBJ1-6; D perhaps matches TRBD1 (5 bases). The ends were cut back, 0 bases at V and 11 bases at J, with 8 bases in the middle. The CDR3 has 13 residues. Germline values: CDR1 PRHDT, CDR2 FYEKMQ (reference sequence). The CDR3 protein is CASSLGQDPPLHF. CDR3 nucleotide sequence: TGTGCCAGCAGCTTAGGACAGGATCCACCCCTCCACTTT.

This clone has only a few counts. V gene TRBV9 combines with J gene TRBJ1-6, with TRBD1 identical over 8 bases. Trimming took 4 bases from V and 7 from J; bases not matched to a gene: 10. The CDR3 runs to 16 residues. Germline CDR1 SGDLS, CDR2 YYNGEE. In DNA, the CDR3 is TGTGCCAGCAGCTTAGATGACGGGACAGGCAATTCACCCCTCCACTTT. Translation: CASSLDDGTGNSPLHF.

The CDR3 protein is CASSQNRGAGGHGELFF. In DNA, the CDR3 is TGTGCCAGCAGCCAAAATCGCGGGGCAGGGGGCCACGGGGAGCTGTTTTTT. This rearrangement joins TRBV5-4 to TRBJ2-2, with TRBD1 matching over 8 bases. Trimming cost V 4 bases and J 7 bases; bases outside gene matches: 15. This CDR3 is built from 17 residues. CDR1 is SGHNT and CDR2 is YYREEE in the germline V gene (reference sequence).

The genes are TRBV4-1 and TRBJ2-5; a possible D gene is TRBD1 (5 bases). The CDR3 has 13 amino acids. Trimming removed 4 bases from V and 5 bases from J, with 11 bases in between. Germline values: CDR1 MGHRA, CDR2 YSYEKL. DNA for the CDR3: TGCGCCAGCAGCCTAGGGGCCGGGGAGACCCAGTACTTC. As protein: CASSLGAGETQYF.

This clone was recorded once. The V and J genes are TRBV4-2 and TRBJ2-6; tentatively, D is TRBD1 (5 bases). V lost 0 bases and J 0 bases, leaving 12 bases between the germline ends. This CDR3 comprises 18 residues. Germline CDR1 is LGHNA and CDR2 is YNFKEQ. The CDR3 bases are TGTGCCAGCAGCCAAGATTGGGGCGGCAGCTCTGGGGCCAACGTCCTGACTTTC. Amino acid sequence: CASSQDWGGSSGANVLTF.

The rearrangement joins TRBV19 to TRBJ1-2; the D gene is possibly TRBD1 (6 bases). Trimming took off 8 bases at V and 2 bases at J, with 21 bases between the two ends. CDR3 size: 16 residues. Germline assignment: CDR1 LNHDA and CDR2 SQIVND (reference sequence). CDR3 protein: CASSPPGGAYNYGYTF. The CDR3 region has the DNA TGTGCCAGTTCCCCTCCGGGGGGCGCATACAACTATGGCTACACCTTC.

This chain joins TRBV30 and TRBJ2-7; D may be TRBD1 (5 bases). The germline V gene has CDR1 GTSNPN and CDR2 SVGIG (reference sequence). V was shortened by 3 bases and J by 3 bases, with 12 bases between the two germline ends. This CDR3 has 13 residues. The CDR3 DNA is TGTGCCTGGAGGACAGACAGACTCTACGAGCAGTACTTC. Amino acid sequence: CAWRTDRLYEQYF.

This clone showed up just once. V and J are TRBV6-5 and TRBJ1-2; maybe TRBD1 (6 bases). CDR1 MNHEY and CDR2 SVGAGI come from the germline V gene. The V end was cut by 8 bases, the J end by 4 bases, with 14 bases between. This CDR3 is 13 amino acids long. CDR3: CASETSGAYGYTF. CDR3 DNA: TGTGCCAGCGAGACGTCAGGGGCCTATGGCTACACCTTC.

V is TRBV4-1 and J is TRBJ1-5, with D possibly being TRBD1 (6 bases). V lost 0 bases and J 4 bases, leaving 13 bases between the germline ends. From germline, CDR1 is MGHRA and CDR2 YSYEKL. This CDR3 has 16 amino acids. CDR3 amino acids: CASSQERGTLNQPQHF. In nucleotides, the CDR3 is TGCGCCAGCAGCCAAGAAAGAGGGACACTAAATCAGCCCCAGCATTTT.

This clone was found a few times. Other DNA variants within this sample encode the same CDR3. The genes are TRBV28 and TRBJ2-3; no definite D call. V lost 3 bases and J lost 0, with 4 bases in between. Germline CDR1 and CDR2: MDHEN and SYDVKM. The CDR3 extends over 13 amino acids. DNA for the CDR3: TGTGCCAGCAGTTTCCAAAGCACAGATACGCAGTATTTT. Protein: CASSFQSTDTQYF.

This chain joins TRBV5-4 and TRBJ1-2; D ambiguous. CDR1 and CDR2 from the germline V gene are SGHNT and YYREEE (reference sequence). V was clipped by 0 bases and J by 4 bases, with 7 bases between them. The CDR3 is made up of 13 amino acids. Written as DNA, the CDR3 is TGTGCCAGCAGCTTGGATCCAGGCTATGGCTACACCTTC. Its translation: CASSLDPGYGYTF.

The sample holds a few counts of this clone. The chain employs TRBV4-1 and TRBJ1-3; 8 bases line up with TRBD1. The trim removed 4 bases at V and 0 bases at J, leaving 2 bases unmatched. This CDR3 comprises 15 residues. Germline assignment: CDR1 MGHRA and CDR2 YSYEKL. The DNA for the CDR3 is TGCGCCAGCAGCCCGGGACAGGTCTCTGGAAACACCATATATTTT. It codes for CASSPGQVSGNTIYF.